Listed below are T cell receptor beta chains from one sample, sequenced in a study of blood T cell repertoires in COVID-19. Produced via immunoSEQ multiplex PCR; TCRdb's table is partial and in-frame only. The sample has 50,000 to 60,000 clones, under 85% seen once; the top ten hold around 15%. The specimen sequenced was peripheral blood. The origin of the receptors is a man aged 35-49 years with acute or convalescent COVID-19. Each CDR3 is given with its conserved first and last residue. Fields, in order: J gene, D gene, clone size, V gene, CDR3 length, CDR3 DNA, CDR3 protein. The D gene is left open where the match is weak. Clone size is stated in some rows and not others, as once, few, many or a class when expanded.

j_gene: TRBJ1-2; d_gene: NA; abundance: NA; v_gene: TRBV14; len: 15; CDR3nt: TGTGCCAGCAGCCAAGGACAAGCTAATAACTATGGCTACACCTTC; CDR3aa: CASSQGQANNYGYTF
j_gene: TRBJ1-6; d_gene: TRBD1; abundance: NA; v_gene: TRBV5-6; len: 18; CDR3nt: TGTGCCAGCAGCTTGGAGCCGGGACAGGGGGCAGGTAATTCACCCCTCCACTTT; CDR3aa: CASSLEPGQGAGNSPLHF
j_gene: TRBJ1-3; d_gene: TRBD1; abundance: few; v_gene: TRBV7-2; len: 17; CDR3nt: TGTGCCAGCAGCTTACAGGGGGTAGTGTTTAGGGCGAACACCATATATTTT; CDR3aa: CASSLQGVVFRANTIYF
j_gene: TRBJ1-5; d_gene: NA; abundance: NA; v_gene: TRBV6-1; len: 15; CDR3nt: TGTGCCAGCAGTGAAGGGTTCAGGGCTGGGGAGCCCCAGCATTTT; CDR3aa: CASSEGFRAGEPQHF
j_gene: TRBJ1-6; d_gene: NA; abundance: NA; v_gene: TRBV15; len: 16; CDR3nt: TGTGCCACCAGCAGAGATCGTCCAGATTTAAATTCACCCCTCCACTTT; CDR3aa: CATSRDRPDLNSPLHF
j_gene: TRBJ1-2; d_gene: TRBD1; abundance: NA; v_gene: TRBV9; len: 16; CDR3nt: TGTGCCAGCAGCGCCCGGGACAGAAGAAGTAACTATGGCTACACCTTC; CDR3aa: CASSARDRRSNYGYTF
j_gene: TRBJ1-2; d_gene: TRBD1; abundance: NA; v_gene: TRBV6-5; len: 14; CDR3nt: TGTGCCAGCAGGCCCGGGACAGGGAGATTTGGCTACACCTTC; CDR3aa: CASRPGTGRFGYTF
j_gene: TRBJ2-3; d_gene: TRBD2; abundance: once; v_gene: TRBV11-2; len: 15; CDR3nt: TGTGCCAGCAGCTTAGAGCGGACTAGCGTTGACACGCAGTATTTT; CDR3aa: CASSLERTSVDTQYF
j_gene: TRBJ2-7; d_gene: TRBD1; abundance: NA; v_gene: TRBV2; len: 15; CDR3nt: TGTGCCAGCAGTGAGGGACAGGGTTCGGACTACGAGCAGTACTTC; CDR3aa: CASSEGQGSDYEQYF
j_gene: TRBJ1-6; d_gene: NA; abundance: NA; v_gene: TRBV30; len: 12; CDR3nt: TGTGCCTGGAGTGTCGGACTGCCGGCCCTCCACTTT; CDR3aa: CAWSVGLPALHF
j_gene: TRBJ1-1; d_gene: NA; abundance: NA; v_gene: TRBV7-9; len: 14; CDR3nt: TGTGCCAGCAGCCGAGGGACATTAAACACTGAAGCTTTCTTT; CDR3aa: CASSRGTLNTEAFF
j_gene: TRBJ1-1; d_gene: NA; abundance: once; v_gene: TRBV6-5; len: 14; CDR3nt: TGTGCCAGCAGTTATCGGTCGGGGGGGACTGAAGCTTTCTTT; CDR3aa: CASSYRSGGTEAFF
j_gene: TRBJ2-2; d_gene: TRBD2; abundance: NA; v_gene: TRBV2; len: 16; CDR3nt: TGTGCCAGCAGACCTAGCGGGGGGGCATCAGCCGGGGAGCTGTTTTTT; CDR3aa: CASRPSGGASAGELFF
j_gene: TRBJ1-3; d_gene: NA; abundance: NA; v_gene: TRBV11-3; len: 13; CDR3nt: TGTGCCAGCAGCTTAAACAGCGGAAACACCATATATTTT; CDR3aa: CASSLNSGNTIYF
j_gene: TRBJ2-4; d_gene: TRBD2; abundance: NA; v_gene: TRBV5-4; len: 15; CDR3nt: TGTGCCAGCGGACCGGGGGGGCTGGCCAAAAACATTCAGTACTTC; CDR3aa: CASGPGGLAKNIQYF
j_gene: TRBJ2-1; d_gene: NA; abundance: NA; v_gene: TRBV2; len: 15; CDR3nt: TGTGCCAGCCTCTTGGGGGGGGGCTTGCTCGGTGAGCAGTTCTTC; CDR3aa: CASLLGGGLLGEQFF
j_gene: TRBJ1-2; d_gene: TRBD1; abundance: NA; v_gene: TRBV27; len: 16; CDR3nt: TGTGCCAGCAGCCATAGAGGACAGGGAACGTTTTATGGCTACACCTTC; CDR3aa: CASSHRGQGTFYGYTF
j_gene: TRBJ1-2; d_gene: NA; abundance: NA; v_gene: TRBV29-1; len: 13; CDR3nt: TGCAGCGCCGAAACCGTAGCTAACTATGGCTACACCTTC; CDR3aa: CSAETVANYGYTF
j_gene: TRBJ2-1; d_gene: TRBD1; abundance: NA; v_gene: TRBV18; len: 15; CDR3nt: TGTGCCAGCTCGTACACAGGGGACTCCTACAATGAGCAGTTCTTC; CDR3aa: CASSYTGDSYNEQFF
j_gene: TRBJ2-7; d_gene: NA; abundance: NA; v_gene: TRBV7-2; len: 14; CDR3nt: TGTGCCAGCAGCTTAGGACTGTCTTCCTACGAGCAGTACTTC; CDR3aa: CASSLGLSSYEQYF
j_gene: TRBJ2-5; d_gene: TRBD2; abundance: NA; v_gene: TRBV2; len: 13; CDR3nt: TGTGCCAGGGAGGGACTAGCGGGAGCTACCCAGTACTTC; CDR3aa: CAREGLAGATQYF
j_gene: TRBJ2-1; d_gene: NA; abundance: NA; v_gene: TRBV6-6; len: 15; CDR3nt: TGTGCCAGCAGCCGAGAGAGTGTGAGATTCAATGAGCAGTTCTTC; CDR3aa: CASSRESVRFNEQFF
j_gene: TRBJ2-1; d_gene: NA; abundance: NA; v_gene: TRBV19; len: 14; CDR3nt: TGTGCCAGTGGGAGAGGGCGTTCCGACAATGAGCAGTTCTTC; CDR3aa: CASGRGRSDNEQFF
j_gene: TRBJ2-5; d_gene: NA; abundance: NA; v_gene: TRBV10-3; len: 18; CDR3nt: TGTGCCATCAGTGAGTCTGGGCCTGGGAAAGGAGGTTTAGAGACCCAGTACTTC; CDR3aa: CAISESGPGKGGLETQYF
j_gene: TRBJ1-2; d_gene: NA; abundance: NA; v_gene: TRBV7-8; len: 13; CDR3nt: TGTGCCAGCAGCCTGCGGAGGAGAGATGGCTACACCTTC; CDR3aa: CASSLRRRDGYTF
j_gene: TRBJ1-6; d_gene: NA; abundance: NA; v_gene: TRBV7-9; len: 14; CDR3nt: TGTGCCAGCAGCTTAACTCAGGGAAATTCACCCCTCCACTTT; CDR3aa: CASSLTQGNSPLHF
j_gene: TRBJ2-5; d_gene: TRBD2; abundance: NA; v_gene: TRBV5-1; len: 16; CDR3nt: TGCGCCAGCAGCTTGGGGGGGCTAGCGGGGAGTGAGACCCAGTACTTC; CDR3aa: CASSLGGLAGSETQYF
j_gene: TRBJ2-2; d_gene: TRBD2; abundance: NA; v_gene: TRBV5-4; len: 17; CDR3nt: TGTGCCAGCAGCTCGATTAGCGGGGGGGCGAAGCCCGGGGAGCTGTTTTTT; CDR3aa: CASSSISGGAKPGELFF
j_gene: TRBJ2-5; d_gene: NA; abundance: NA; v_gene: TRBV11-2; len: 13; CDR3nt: TGTGCCAGCAGCTCACGGGGAAAAGAGACCCAGTACTTC; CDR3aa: CASSSRGKETQYF
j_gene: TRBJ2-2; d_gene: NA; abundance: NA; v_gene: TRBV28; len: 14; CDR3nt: TGTGCCAGCAGTCCTCATACAGGGCCCGGGGAGCTGTTTTTT; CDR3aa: CASSPHTGPGELFF
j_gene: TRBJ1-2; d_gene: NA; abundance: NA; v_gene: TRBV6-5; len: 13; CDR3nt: TGTGCCAGCAGGTGGGGCGTCAACTATGGCTACACCTTC; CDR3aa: CASRWGVNYGYTF
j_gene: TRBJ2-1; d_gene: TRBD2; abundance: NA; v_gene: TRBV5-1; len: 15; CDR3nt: TGCGCCAGCAGCGCCCAGAGCGGGGGGTCTAATGAGCAGTTCTTC; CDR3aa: CASSAQSGGSNEQFF
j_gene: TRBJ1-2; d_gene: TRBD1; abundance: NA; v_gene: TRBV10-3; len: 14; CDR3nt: TGTGCCATCAGTCTGGGACAGGGTAACTATGGCTACACCTTC; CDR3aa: CAISLGQGNYGYTF
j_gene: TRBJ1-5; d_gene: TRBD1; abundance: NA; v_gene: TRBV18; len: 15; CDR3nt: TGTGCCAGCTCACGATCGACAGGGAGCAATCAGCCCCAGCATTTT; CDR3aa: CASSRSTGSNQPQHF
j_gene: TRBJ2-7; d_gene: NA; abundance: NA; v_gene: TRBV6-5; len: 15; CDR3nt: TGTGCCAGCAGATACTCCGGGGTTAGCTCCTACGAGCAGTACTTC; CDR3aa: CASRYSGVSSYEQYF
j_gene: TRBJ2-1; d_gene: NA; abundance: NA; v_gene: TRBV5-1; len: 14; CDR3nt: TGCGCCAGCAGCTTGCCATCCTCCTACAATGAGCAGTTCTTC; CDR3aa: CASSLPSSYNEQFF
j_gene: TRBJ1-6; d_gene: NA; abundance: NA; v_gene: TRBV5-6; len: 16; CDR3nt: TGTGCCAGCAGCCTGAGCAACCATTGGGGGGATTCACCCCTCCACTTT; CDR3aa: CASSLSNHWGDSPLHF
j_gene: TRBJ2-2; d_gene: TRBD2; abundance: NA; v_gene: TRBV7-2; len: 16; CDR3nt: TGTGCCAGCAGCTTAGAGGCGGGGGGGAACACCGGGGAGCTGTTTTTT; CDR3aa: CASSLEAGGNTGELFF
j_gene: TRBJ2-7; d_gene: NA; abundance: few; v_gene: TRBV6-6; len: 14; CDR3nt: TGTGCCAGCGCTGGCGAACAGGGATTCCGCGAGCAGTACTTC; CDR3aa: CASAGEQGFREQYF
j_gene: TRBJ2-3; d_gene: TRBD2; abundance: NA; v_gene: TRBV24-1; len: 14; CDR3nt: TGTGCCACCAGCCAGACTAGCGGGACAGATACGCAGTATTTT; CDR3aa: CATSQTSGTDTQYF
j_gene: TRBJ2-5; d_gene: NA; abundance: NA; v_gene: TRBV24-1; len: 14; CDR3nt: TGTGCCACCAGCGCTGGACAGTCGTTGGAGACCCAGTACTTC; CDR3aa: CATSAGQSLETQYF
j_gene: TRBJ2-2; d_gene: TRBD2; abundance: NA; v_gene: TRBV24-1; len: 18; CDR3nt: TGTGCCACCAGTGACCCTCCATCTCGAGTTAGCGGGAGGGGGGAGCTGTTTTTT; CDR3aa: CATSDPPSRVSGRGELFF
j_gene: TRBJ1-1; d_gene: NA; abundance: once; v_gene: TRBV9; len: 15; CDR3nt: TGTGCCAGCAGCGTTTTGCCTGGGGACTACACTGAAGCTTTCTTT; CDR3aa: CASSVLPGDYTEAFF
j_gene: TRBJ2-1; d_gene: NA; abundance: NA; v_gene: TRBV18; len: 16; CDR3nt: TGTGCCAGCTCACCCTTTCCGGGATCGATCTACAATGAGCAGTTCTTC; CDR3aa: CASSPFPGSIYNEQFF
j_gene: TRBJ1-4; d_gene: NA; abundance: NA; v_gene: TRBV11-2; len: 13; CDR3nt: TGTGCCAGCAGCCGAGACAGGTCCGAAAAACTGTTTTTT; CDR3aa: CASSRDRSEKLFF
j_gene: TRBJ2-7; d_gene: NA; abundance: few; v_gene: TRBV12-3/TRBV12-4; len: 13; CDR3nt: TGTGCCAGCAGTTTGGCAGGGTGGTACGAGCAGTACTTC; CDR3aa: CASSLAGWYEQYF
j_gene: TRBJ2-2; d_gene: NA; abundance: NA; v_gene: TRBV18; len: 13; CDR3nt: TGTGCCAGCTCGCCCCAAGGAGGCGGGGAGCTGTTTTTT; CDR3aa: CASSPQGGGELFF
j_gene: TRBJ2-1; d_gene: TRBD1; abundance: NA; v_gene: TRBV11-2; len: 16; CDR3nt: TGTGCCAGCAGCTCCTTCGGGACAGGGTTATACAATGAGCAGTTCTTC; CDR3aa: CASSSFGTGLYNEQFF
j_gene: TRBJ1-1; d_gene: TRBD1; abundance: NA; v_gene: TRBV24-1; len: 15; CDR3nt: TGTGCCACCAGTGATGGGACAGGGGTGGTAACTGAAGCTTTCTTT; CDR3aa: CATSDGTGVVTEAFF
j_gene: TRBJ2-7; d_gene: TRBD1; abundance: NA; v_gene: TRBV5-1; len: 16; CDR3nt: TGCGCCAGCGGACGTTCAGGGACAGGGGGTAAAGACGAGCAGTACTTC; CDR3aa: CASGRSGTGGKDEQYF